This T cell receptor beta chain was observed in a study of PD-L1 blockade in urothelial cancer. Study summary: Treatment start was followed by blood analysis at 3 weeks (second dose) and again at 6 weeks.

The cohort comprised individuals with locally advanced or metastatic urothelial carcinoma. Germline CDR1 reads MNHEY; CDR2 reads SVGAGI. V lost 6 bases and J 4 bases, leaving 7 bases between the germline ends. The CDR3 has 12 amino acids. Sequencing used immunoSEQ multiplex PCR; TCRdb keeps in-frame clones, though not all of them. The table includes approximately 52,000 clones, about 80% detected once. This clone has more than one count but fewer than ten. This TCR was recovered from a man aged 65 to 79 with urothelial cancer. The chain employs TRBV6-5 and TRBJ2-1; maybe TRBD1 (5 bases). The sequences come from PBMCs, collected around atezolizumab (anti-PD-L1) treatment. The CDR3 sequence is CASRHRYNEQFF. CDR3 in DNA: TGTGCCAGCAGACACAGGTACAATGAGCAGTTCTTC.